This TCR beta chain appears in the sequencing data of a study of cytotoxic CD8 clonotypes in ibrutinib-treated CLL (dated by TCRdb to the early 2020s). Notes on the research overall: The cohort was composed of ten to eleven relapsed/refractory and fewer than 16 treatment-naive patients; IGHV unmutated status was identified in about 17 patients. Every sample from remission and from progressive disease was obtained while the patients were still on ibrutinib. Cryopreserved peripheral blood mononuclear cells were collected before treatment, at response, and at either disease progression or sustained remission. The response samples were drawn at a median of 12 months into treatment, with a range of about 6 to 36 months. Responses were partial in around 25 patients and complete in 2; after median 68 months follow-up, some 14 stayed in remission and 12 progressed. Samples averaged 255,043 productive templates and approximately 100,000 productive rearrangements. Longitudinal samples were available for about 30% of the 86 trial participants.

Around 2 micrograms of genomic DNA were extracted from cryopreserved PBMCs for TCR beta library preparation. High-throughput TCR beta sequencing was performed on longitudinal blood samples from CLL patients receiving ibrutinib monotherapy. Patients were enrolled in a phase 2 open-label single-center ibrutinib monotherapy trial. Study-level results and caveats: Public clonotypes were rare and either contracted or stayed stable during treatment, and the rise in clonality at ibrutinib response reflected the expansion of private clonotypes. At baseline, clonality was higher than in age-matched healthy donors and showed a strong correlation with circulating CD8+ T-cell counts. An increase in clonality was observed at ibrutinib response, with clonality remaining stable during sustained remission and falling back toward baseline at progression. Sampling times were not matched between sustained-remission and progressing patients, and lymph node repertoires were not studied.

Each clonotype received, on average, roughly 9.6x coverage in deep resolution sequencing performed on a MiSeq, where the target depth lay between 1 in 1 million and 1 in 200,000 T cells. The immunoSEQ hsTCRB Kit was used to generate the TCR beta libraries. In the source study's methods: The data were analyzed with ImmunoSEQ Analyzer and ImmunoSEQ Data Assistant, and V, D and J gene assignments followed IMGT definitions. Clonality was computed as one minus normalized Shannon entropy of productive rearrangement frequencies, ranging from 0 to 1. Public clonotype analysis was restricted to overrepresented clonotypes comprising at least 0.05% of each patient's repertoire. More than ten repertoires from age-matched healthy donors, obtained from immuneACCESS, served as clonality controls. TCRdb took over this immuneACCESS table, retaining in-frame rearrangements with V and J assigned. Such tables are incomplete; in checked studies, under half of the missing clones stem from an unresolved V gene, and the remainder is unexplained. The V and J calls and the clone size are those of that table, but D and trimming were determined from the DNA. The sample table holds 300,000 or so clones, of which 67% were seen once. Around 6.5% of the sample is taken by the ten largest.

About this clone: Its antigen specificity is not known. Qualities for individual bases were not recorded, and no much larger clone is one base off.

The CDR3 runs 15 residues from the cysteine to the phenylalanine. The sequence is cut down to CDR3 DNA, 45 bases in frame from base 1. The germline V and J ends show losses of 2 bases and 5 bases respectively, and no gene match explains 5 bases of the junction. Reading the germline V gene gives CDR1 ENHRY and CDR2 SYGVKD. The rearranged segments are TRBV10-3 and TRBJ1-1, with 10 bases matching TRBD1. The sequence came from a human donor with chronic lymphocytic leukemia. The sample consisted of PBMCs, taken after 36 months of ibrutinib treatment. The nucleotide sequence is TGTGCCATCAGTGAGCCAGGACAGGGGGTGACTGAAGCTTTCTTT. This encodes CAISEPGQGVTEAFF.